Described below is a single T cell receptor (beta chain) sequence and its context. This clone appeared a few times. The antigen this receptor binds is unknown. Base qualities are not provided; no much larger clone lies one nucleotide away. The entire amount of isolated RNA was reverse transcribed using the High Capacity cDNA Reverse Transcription Kit, so the sequenced TCRB transcripts were expressed ones. Deep immunoSEQ sequencing was performed on naive, central memory and regulatory T cell samples, with an average of roughly 3.6 million total reads per sample. Sorted cells were lysed in RLT buffer and RNA was extracted with DNase-treated RNeasy Micro or Mini kits, depending on cell number. Each cell subset was processed separately to prevent cross-contamination, with patient and healthy donor samples processed together. TCRB sequences were amplified from cDNA with the immunoSEQ multiplex PCR, producing 87-bp fragments spanning the CDR3 region. The amplicons were sequenced using the Illumina HiSeq platform. In the authors' own workflow: Synthetic template baselines were used to correct PCR bias computationally, reads within Hamming distance 2 were collapsed, and singletons that could not be merged were discarded. Reads were aligned against IMGT so that V, D and J genes, CDR3 length and insertions or deletions at six rearrangement sites could be assigned. Within each subset, clonotype counts were normalized to sorted cell number, after which true diversity and Gini coefficients were computed with the tcR R package. Repertoire sharing was quantified using the overlap coefficient calculated on TCRB nucleotide sequences. As stored in TCRdb, this immuneACCESS dataset retains in-frame rearrangements with V and J assigned. A fraction of the clones does not appear; measured against another copy, unresolved V genes explain less than half of the discrepancy, and the remainder lacks a known reason. The V and J calls and the clone size are those of that table, but D and trimming were determined from the DNA. The sample includes about 290,000 clones, with under 8.5% observed a single time. 1% of the sample belongs to the ten largest clones.

The record originates from a study of beta chain features in type 1 diabetes (dated by TCRdb to the late 2010s). Regarding the complete study: Mean age, gender distribution, total cell number and subset yield were not different between patients and healthy donors. A total of 107,917,701 sorted cells were examined across all samples, and a strong correlation was observed between cell number per subset and RNA yield. Regulatory and stem cell-like memory subsets were obtained from only 8 patients and roughly 8 healthy donors, while naive and central memory subsets were obtained from all 30 or so donors. In the study, recently diagnosed type 1 diabetes patients and matched healthy donors were compared on the TCRB repertoires of their sorted circulating CD4+ T cell subsets.

The germline V gene (reference sequence) specifies DFQATT as CDR1 and SNEGSKA as CDR2. Relative to germline, V is 3 bases shorter and J is 6 bases shorter, with 5 bases between their ends. The CDR3 runs 10 residues from the cysteine to the phenylalanine. The only DNA kept is the CDR3, 30 bases in frame from the first base. Each donor gave one peripheral blood draw, averaging around 120 mL, which was collected into heparinised tubes. A BD FACSAria II and a panel including CD45RO, CCR7, CD25, CD127, CD95 and CD27 were used to sort naive, central memory, regulatory and stem cell-like memory CD4+ T cells. Every sorted population had a purity above 98%. PBMCs were isolated immediately by Lymphoprep density gradient centrifugation and stained directly without culture. Samples were stained and sorted in pairs, with one healthy donor and one patient per experiment, so that batch effects were minimized. Summary of the overall study and its limitations: Type 1 diabetes patients showed a moderate but significant shortening of TCRB CDR3 length in all four CD4+ subsets. Because the HLA sub-analyses included only small numbers of individuals, any influence of HLA type on TCRB rearrangement was left unresolved. Because cDNA was sequenced instead of genomic DNA, activated cells with high expression could be over-represented, although the groups did not differ in activation or CD3 levels. Shorter templates might have been favored by PCR, but patient and control samples were amplified and corrected together, so both groups would have been affected equally by any skew. The naive, central memory and regulatory TCRB repertoires appeared to resemble one another more closely among patients than among healthy donors. At VDJ recombination sites, patients with type 1 diabetes made fewer insertions and deleted more nucleotides, a pattern implying thymic rearrangement abnormalities.

The sequence came from a woman aged 18-29 years in good health. The receptor chain draws on TRBV20-1 and TRBJ1-1; no confident D gene assignment can be made. The specimen was central memory CD4+ T cells from blood. The sequenced DNA: TGCAGTGCTAGTTGGCCTGAAGCTTTCTTT. Translated, it reads CSASWPEAFF.